The present TCR beta chain was sequenced within a study of radiotherapy plus CTLA-4 blockade in lung cancer. Study observations and caveats: With interferon-beta, early dynamics of blood T cell clones were reported to best predict response.

Sequencing was performed with immunoSEQ multiplex PCR; in TCRdb, only in-frame clones are kept and a portion is missing. The sample consists of some 60,000 clones, over 65% of them appearing once. As concerns this clone: Its antigen remains unknown.

The receptor's source is a human donor with non-small cell lung cancer who had a partial response to radiotherapy plus ipilimumab. This sample comprised peripheral blood, obtained from a patient treated with radiotherapy plus ipilimumab.

The CDR3 reads CASSLTQGGDIFTQYF. As DNA, the CDR3 is TGTGCCAGCAGCTTAACCCAGGGAGGGGATATTTTTACGCAGTATTTT. The chain links TRBV7-9 to TRBJ2-3; 7 nucleotides align to TRBD2. Germline-derived CDR1 and CDR2 are SEHNR and FQNEAQ (reference sequence). The CDR3 contains 16 residues. The V gene end was trimmed by 2 bases and the J gene end by 8 bases; junction bases not matched to a gene: 13.